The present entry profiles one T cell receptor beta chain with its context. Its antigen is not known. A read error may account for a junction end that differs from germline. The sample comes from a study of T-cell memory formation after mild COVID-19. Amplification by 5'RACE using constant-segment primers produced TCR alpha and TCR beta cDNA libraries that carried sample barcodes and UMIs. TCRdb redid the calling of the 5' RACE reads with MiXCR, one entry per CDR3 protein. This repertoire shows under 200,000 distinct CDR3 sequences, around a third found once; its top ten account for around 12%. The CDR3 runs 14 residues. Germline lookup yields CDR1 SGDLS and CDR2 YYNGEE. Points from the study as a whole: Day 15 to 85 contractors were CD4/CD8 balanced; later expanders leaned CD4+. Researchers report contracting CD4+ clones mostly in CM and EM, with CD8+ clones in EMRA.

V gene TRBV9 combines with J gene TRBJ1-2, with 8 bases matching TRBD1. The sequenced sample consisted of PBMCs or a T cell subset sorted from them (not recorded which). The receptor was derived from an adult woman who had mild COVID-19 (a few samples of this study predate the infection). Cell type and time point are not known. This CDR3 is CASSHQGARGGYTF. The DNA of the CDR3 is TGCGCCAGCAGTCACCAGGGGGCCAGGGGTGGCTACACCTTC. Full variable domain (remainder filled in from reference TRBV9 and TRBJ1-2): DSGVTQTPKHLITATGQRVTLRCSPRSGDLSVYWYQQSLDQGLQFLIQYYNGEERAKGNILERFSAQQFPDLHSELNLSSLELGDSALYFCASSHQGARGGYTFGSGTRLTVV.